This T cell receptor beta chain stems from a study of T-cell memory formation after mild COVID-19. Findings and caveats of the study: Most CD4+ clones that shrank were in CM and EM, while CD8+ ones turned up in EMRA.

With V trimmed by 6 bases and J by 7 bases, 15 bases remained unmatched. This CDR3 has 16 residues. TCRdb re-called the 5' RACE reads through MiXCR, storing one row per CDR3 protein. Among 550,000 to 600,000 distinct CDR3 sequences listed, approximately 15% were seen once. In its sample, this clonotype was seen a few times. Antigen unknown. The sample comprised PBMCs or a T cell subset sorted from them (not recorded which). This sequence was found in an adult woman who had mild COVID-19 (a few samples of this study predate the infection). Cell type and time point are not known. The chain employs TRBV12-3 or TRBV12-4 and TRBJ1-2; 9 bases match TRBD1. CDR3 loop: CASSPPRTGVSRGYTF. DNA for the CDR3: TGTGCCAGCAGCCCCCCGCGGACAGGGGTGAGTCGTGGCTACACCTTC.